This TCR beta chain was retrieved from a study of T-cell memory formation after mild COVID-19. In the study overall: Among the donors, TCR clusters were largely specific to each donor.

A 5'RACE reaction primed in the constant segment made cDNA libraries of TCR alpha and TCR beta, and these carried sample barcodes and UMIs. TCRdb re-derived calls from the 5' RACE reads in MiXCR, one entry per CDR3 protein. Of just over 400,000 distinct CDR3 sequences in the sample, more than 20% were seen once. Points on this clonotype: Its antigen is currently unknown.

Study observations and caveats: Most CD4+ clones that shrank were in CM and EM, while CD8+ ones turned up in EMRA. Cross-reactive memory appears to have joined, as suggested by some responding clones showing up in pre-infection memory.

The sequence came from an adult woman who had mild COVID-19 (a few samples of this study predate the infection). Cell type and time point are not known. Material for sequencing was PBMCs or a T cell subset sorted from them (not recorded which).

The CDR3 loop is CASSLEGTSHQPQHF. The CDR3 DNA sequence: TGTGCCAGCAGCTTAGAGGGCACAAGTCATCAGCCCCAGCATTTT. This sequence joins TRBV7-8 and TRBJ1-5, with D uncertain. The CDR3 totals 15 residues. V was clipped by 1 base and J by 5 bases, with 12 bases between them. Germline CDR1 SGHVS, CDR2 FQNEAQ.